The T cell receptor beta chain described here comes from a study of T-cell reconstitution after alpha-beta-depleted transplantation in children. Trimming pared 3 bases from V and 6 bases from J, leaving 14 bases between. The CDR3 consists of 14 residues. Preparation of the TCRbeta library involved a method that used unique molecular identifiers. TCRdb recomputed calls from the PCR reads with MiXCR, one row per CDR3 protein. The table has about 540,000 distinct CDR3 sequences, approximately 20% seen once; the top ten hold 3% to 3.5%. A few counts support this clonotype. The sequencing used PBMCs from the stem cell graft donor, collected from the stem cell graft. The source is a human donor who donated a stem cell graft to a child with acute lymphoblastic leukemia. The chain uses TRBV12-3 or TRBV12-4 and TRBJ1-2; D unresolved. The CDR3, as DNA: TGTGCCAGCAGTTTCACCGGGGAGTTGCATGGCTACACCTTC. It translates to CASSFTGELHGYTF.